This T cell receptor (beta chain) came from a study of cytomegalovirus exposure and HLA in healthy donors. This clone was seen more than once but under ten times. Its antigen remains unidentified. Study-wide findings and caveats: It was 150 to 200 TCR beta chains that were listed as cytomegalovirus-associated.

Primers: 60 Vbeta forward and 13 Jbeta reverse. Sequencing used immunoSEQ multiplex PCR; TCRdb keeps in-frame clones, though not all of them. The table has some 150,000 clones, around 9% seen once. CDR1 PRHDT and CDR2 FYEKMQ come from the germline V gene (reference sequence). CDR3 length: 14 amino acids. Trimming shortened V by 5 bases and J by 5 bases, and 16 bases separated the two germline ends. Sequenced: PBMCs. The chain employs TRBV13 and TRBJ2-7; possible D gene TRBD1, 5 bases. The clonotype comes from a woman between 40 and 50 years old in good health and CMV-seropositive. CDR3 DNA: TGTGCCAGCAGCATCAGATTGGGGCACCACGAGCAGTACTTC. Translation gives CASSIRLGHHEQYF.